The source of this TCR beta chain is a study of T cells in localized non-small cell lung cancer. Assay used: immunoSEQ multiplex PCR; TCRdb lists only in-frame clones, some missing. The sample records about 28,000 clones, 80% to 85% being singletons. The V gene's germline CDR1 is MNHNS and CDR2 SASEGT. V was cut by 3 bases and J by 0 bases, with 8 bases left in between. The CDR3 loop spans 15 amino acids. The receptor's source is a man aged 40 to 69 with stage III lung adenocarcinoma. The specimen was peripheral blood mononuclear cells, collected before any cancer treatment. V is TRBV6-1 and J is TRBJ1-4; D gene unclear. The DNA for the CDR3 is TGTGCCAGCAGTGACTACAGTGCAACTAATGAAAAACTGTTTTTT. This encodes CASSDYSATNEKLFF.